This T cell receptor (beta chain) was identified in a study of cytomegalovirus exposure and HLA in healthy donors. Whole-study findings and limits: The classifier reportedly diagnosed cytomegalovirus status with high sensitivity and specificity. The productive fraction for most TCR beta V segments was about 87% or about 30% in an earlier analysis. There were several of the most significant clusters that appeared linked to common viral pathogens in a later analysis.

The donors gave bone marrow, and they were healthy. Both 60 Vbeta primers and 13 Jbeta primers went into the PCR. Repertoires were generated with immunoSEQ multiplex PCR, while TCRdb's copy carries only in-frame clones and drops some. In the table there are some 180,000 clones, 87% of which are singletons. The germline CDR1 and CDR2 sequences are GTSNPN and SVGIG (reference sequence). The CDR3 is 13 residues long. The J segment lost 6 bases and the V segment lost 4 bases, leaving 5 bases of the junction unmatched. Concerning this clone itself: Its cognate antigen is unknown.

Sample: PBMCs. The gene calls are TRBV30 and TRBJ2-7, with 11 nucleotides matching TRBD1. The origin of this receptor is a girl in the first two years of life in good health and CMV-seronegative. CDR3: CAWTPGQGGEQYF. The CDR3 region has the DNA TGTGCCTGGACCCCGGGACAGGGGGGCGAGCAGTACTTC. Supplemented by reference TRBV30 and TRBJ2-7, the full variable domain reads SQTIHQWPATLVQPVGSPLSLECTVEGTSNPNLYWYRQAAGRGLQLLFYSVGIGQISSEVPQNLSASRPQDRQFILSSKKLLLSDSGFYLCAWTPGQGGEQYFGPGTRLTVT.